The 10 T cell receptor beta chains given below trace back to one sample, sequenced in a study of beta chain features in type 1 diabetes. Since all of the isolated RNA was reverse transcribed, expressed TCRB transcripts were what got sequenced. Sequencing was performed with immunoSEQ multiplex PCR; in TCRdb, only in-frame clones are kept and a portion is missing. Of about 900,000 clones listed, roughly 15% are singletons. The sequencing sample was made of naive CD4+ T cells from blood. These receptors originate from a woman younger than 35 in good health.

The chain has TRBV19 and TRBJ2-1; 7 nucleotides align to TRBD2. J gave up 2 bases and V 6 bases, and 4 bases lay outside the gene matches. There are 14 residues in the CDR3. Germline CDR1 and CDR2: LNHDA and SQIVND (reference sequence). CDR3 nucleotide sequence: TGTGCCAGTAGCGGCGGGAGCACCTACAATGAGCAGTTCTTC. This sequence encodes CASSGGSTYNEQFF.

The J gene is TRBJ1-1, the V gene TRBV7-9; a weak D match, TRBD1 (5 bases). The V end lost 2 bases, the J end lost 1 base, and 8 bases lay between the germline ends. CDR3 length: 14 residues. Germline V gene data show CDR1 as SEHNR and CDR2 as FQNEAQ (reference sequence). For the CDR3, the DNA is TGTGCCAGCAGCTTACTGGGGGGGAACACTGAAGCTTTCTTT. Its translation is CASSLLGGNTEAFF. The full variable domain, with the rest looked up from reference TRBV7-9 and TRBJ1-1, is DTGVSQNPRHKITKRGQNVTFRCDPISEHNRLYWYRQTLGQGPEFLTYFQNEAQLEKSRLLSDRFSAERPKGSFSTLEIQRTEQGDSAMYLCASSLLGGNTEAFFGQGTRLTVV.

This clone has more than one count but fewer than ten. The gene calls are TRBV7-2 and TRBJ2-7; tentative D call: TRBD2 (6 bases). Germline V gene data show CDR1 as SGHTA and CDR2 as FQGNSA. Trimming shortened V by 1 base and J by 3 bases, and 13 bases separated the two germline ends. The CDR3 spans 15 residues. CDR3 region: CASSLVGAGNYEQYF. The CDR3 region has the DNA TGTGCCAGCAGCTTAGTCGGTGCGGGGAACTACGAGCAGTACTTC.

This clone was seen more than once but under ten times. The V and J genes are TRBV6-5 and TRBJ2-7; 7 bases line up with TRBD2. Germline CDR1 MNHEY, CDR2 SVGAGI. V trimming: 5 bases; J trimming: 4 bases; junction bases outside the gene matches: 5. This CDR3 is 13 amino acids long. The CDR3 DNA follows: TGTGCCAGCAGTCTACGCGGGAGATACGAGCAGTACTTC. Its protein is CASSLRGRYEQYF.

CDR3 region: CASSLLETQYF. The DNA of the CDR3 is TGTGCCAGCAGCCTCTTAGAGACCCAGTACTTC. This sequence joins TRBV14 and TRBJ2-5, with D unresolved. This CDR3 spans 11 amino acids. Trimming left V 4 bases short and J 4 bases short, with 4 bases between. Germline lookup yields CDR1 SGHDN and CDR2 FVKESK.

This clone was counted only a few times. The rearrangement uses TRBV4-2 and TRBJ2-1; possibly TRBD1 or TRBD2 for D (7 bases each). The CDR3 covers 16 residues. Trimming shortened V by 1 base and J by 2 bases, and 12 bases separated the two germline ends. The germline CDR1 and CDR2 sequences are LGHNA and YNFKEQ. The CDR3 loop reads CASSQGEGAAYNEQFF. CDR3 bases: TGTGCCAGCAGCCAAGGGGAGGGGGCCGCCTACAATGAGCAGTTCTTC.

The rearrangement links TRBV27 to TRBJ2-1, with D possibly TRBD2 on 6 matching bases. V was pared by 5 bases and J by 5 bases, with 28 bases between. Germline V CDR1 and CDR2: MNHEY, SMNVEV (reference sequence). The CDR3 covers 19 residues. The CDR3 DNA reads TGTGCCAGCAGTCCGTTTAGGTGGCGGGGCCGGGTGGGGAACAATGAGCAGTTCTTC. Its protein is CASSPFRWRGRVGNNEQFF.

The chain carries TRBV19 and TRBJ2-3; D not resolved. This CDR3 has 14 amino acids. Between the trimmed V and J ends, which lost 3 bases and 4 bases, there was a span of 11 bases. Germline CDR1 and CDR2: LNHDA and SQIVND (reference sequence). CDR3 sequence reads: CASSISAGADTQYF. The CDR3, as DNA: TGTGCCAGTAGTATCTCCGCCGGAGCAGATACGCAGTATTTT.

The chain recombines TRBV6-6 with TRBJ2-7; TRBD1 agrees at 11 bases. This CDR3 comprises 14 residues. The J segment lost 2 bases and the V segment lost 6 bases, leaving 3 bases of the junction unmatched. Germline CDR1 is MNHNY and CDR2 is SVGAGI (reference sequence). This CDR3 reads CASRRGQGAYEQYF. The CDR3 DNA reads TGTGCCAGCAGACGGGGACAGGGGGCCTACGAGCAGTACTTC.

This clone showed up just a few times. V gene TRBV4-2 combines with J gene TRBJ2-7; D is perhaps TRBD2 (7 bases). Per the germline V gene, CDR1 is LGHNA and CDR2 is YNFKEQ. V lost 0 bases and J lost 3, with 15 bases in between. The CDR3 consists of 16 residues. In DNA, the CDR3 is TGTGCCAGCAGCCAAGATGGGGGGGCAGCCAACTACGAGCAGTACTTC. It codes for CASSQDGGAANYEQYF.